This TCR beta chain was obtained from a study of blood T cell repertoires in COVID-19. Whole-study context: Researchers got acute and convalescent COVID-19 samples from the United States, Italy and Spain.

Germline CDR1 is SGHKS and CDR2 is YYEKEE (reference sequence). The CDR3 has 18 residues. V lost 4 bases and J lost 2; bases outside the gene matches: 15. In its sample, this clone was seen a few times. The age range of participants was about 18 to 95 years, with residence in fewer than 25 US areas. Methods used by the authors: Scientists estimated how many nucleated cells there were by amplifying reference gene primers. The method was immunoSEQ multiplex PCR; TCRdb's version includes in-frame clones alone and lacks a portion of them. V and J calls plus clone size are reproduced from that table; the DNA served to infer D and trimming. Of a few hundred thousand clones listed, approximately 80% are singletons.

The V and J genes are TRBV5-5 and TRBJ1-2; 9 bases align to TRBD1. This TCR was recovered from a man aged 30 to 45 with acute COVID-19. The sequenced sample consisted of PBMCs or T cells enriched from blood (not recorded which). The CDR3 region is CASSQKFRDRVLNYGYTF. CDR3 in DNA: TGTGCCAGCAGCCAAAAATTCCGGGACAGGGTTTTAAACTATGGCTACACCTTC.